One sample yielded the 24 T cell receptor beta chains listed below, sequenced in a study of blood T cell repertoires in COVID-19. TCRdb's table, derived via immunoSEQ multiplex PCR, lists solely in-frame clones and lacks some. This table has under 200,000 clones, roughly 87% appearing once. Sequencing input: PBMCs or T cells enriched from blood (not recorded which). The receptors here all came from a woman in her forties or fifties who had recovered from COVID-19.

The CDR3 bases are TGTGCCAGCAGCTTGGGGTTGGCTTTAGAGCAGTTCTTC. Amino acid sequence: CASSLGLALEQFF. This sequence joins TRBV5-4 and TRBJ2-1, with D unresolved. CDR1 and CDR2 from the germline V gene are SGHNT and YYREEE (reference sequence). The CDR3 consists of 13 residues. V lost 0 bases and J lost 10, with 11 bases in between.

V and J are TRBV6-5 and TRBJ2-7; 7 nucleotides align to TRBD2. The CDR3 sequence is 13 residues long. V lost 4 bases and J lost 2; bases outside the gene matches: 2. Per germline, CDR1 MNHEY and CDR2 SVGAGI. The CDR3 protein is CASSSSGTYEQYF. The CDR3 DNA sequence: TGTGCCAGCAGTTCTAGCGGAACCTACGAGCAGTACTTC.

The chain has TRBV10-3 and TRBJ1-2, with D hard to call. CDR1 is ENHRY, CDR2 SYGVKD, per germline. V lost 4 bases and J 6 bases, leaving 12 bases between the germline ends. CDR3 length equals 13 residues. The CDR3 nucleotides read TGTGCCATCAGTGGGGGAGGATCTCATGGCTACACCTTC. It is translated as CAISGGGSHGYTF.

The chain joins TRBV15 to TRBJ2-5, with TRBD2 matching 13 bases. From germline, CDR1 is LNHNV and CDR2 YYDKDF (reference sequence). The CDR3 is 17 amino acids. J was trimmed by 5 bases and V by 0 bases; bases with no gene match: 6. CDR3: CATSRDTSGRAGETQYF. The CDR3 bases are TGTGCCACCAGCAGAGATACTAGCGGGAGGGCCGGCGAGACCCAGTACTTC.

This clone has a handful of counts. The CDR3 DNA reads TGCGCCAGCCGTTTTCTAGCTAACTATGGCTACACCTTC. This gives the protein CASRFLANYGYTF. This chain connects TRBV5-1 to TRBJ1-2; D gene unclear. This CDR3 is built from 13 residues. Trimming shortened V by 7 bases and J by 0 bases, and 10 bases separated the two germline ends. Germline lookup yields CDR1 SGHRS and CDR2 YFSETQ.

This chain connects TRBV14 to TRBJ2-1; TRBD2 might be the D (5 bases). Between the trimmed V and J ends, which lost 4 bases and 9 bases, there was a span of 13 bases. The CDR3 extends over 13 amino acids. Looked up from germline, CDR1 is SGHDN and CDR2 is FVKESK. The CDR3 protein is CASSLSGAGEQFF. The CDR3 DNA reads TGTGCCAGCAGCCTGTCTGGCGCGGGTGAGCAGTTCTTC.

V usage is TRBV7-8 and J usage is TRBJ1-4; no clear D gene. V was pared by 5 bases and J by 8 bases, with 15 bases between. CDR3 length: 14 amino acids. Germline assignment: CDR1 SGHVS and CDR2 FQNEAQ. The CDR3 loop reads CASSQISKGEKLFF. The CDR3, as DNA: TGTGCCAGCAGCCAAATTAGCAAAGGCGAAAAACTGTTTTTT.

V gene TRBV7-2 combines with J gene TRBJ2-2, with D perhaps TRBD1 (5 bases). V was trimmed by 1 base and J by 5 bases, leaving 14 bases between them. This CDR3 has 16 residues. The V gene's germline CDR1 is SGHTA and CDR2 FQGNSA. CDR3 sequence reads: CASSLGGARRTGELFF. For the CDR3, the DNA is TGTGCCAGCAGCTTAGGGGGCGCGCGACGGACCGGGGAGCTGTTTTTT.

The V gene is TRBV7-2, the J gene TRBJ2-1; a possible D gene is TRBD2 (6 bases). CDR3 length: 15 residues. The germline V gene has CDR1 SGHTA and CDR2 FQGNSA. V shed 5 bases and J shed 0 bases, with 11 bases lying between them. The CDR3 region is CASSRSGSSYNEQFF. CDR3 DNA sequence: TGTGCCAGCAGCCGTAGCGGAAGCTCCTACAATGAGCAGTTCTTC.

A word on this clone: Other DNA sequences from this sample encode an identical CDR3 as well. The rearrangement joins TRBV5-1 to TRBJ1-1; TRBD1 matches 7 bases. The CDR3 has 14 residues. Germline lookup yields CDR1 SGHRS and CDR2 YFSETQ. The V segment lost 0 bases and the J segment 5 bases; nucleotides outside the gene matches: 4. For the CDR3, the DNA is TGCGCCAGCAGCTTGGTAGGGGGCGAGACTGAAGCTTTCTTT. Encoded protein: CASSLVGGETEAFF.

V gene TRBV11-1 combines with J gene TRBJ2-1; weak D call: TRBD2 (6 bases). The CDR3 runs to 11 residues. Germline values: CDR1 SGHAT, CDR2 FQDESV (reference sequence). V was shortened by 5 bases and J by 15 bases, with 14 bases between the two germline ends. In DNA, the CDR3 is TGTGCCAGCAGCCCTGGGACTGTACTGTTCTTC. This codes for CASSPGTVLFF.

This chain connects TRBV9 to TRBJ2-2; 7 positions agree with TRBD2. CDR1 SGDLS and CDR2 YYNGEE come from the germline V gene. With V trimmed by 6 bases and J by 5 bases, 10 bases remained unmatched. The CDR3 extends over 15 amino acids. The CDR3 bases are TGTGCCAGCACCTACCGGGCGGGAGATACCGGGGAGCTGTTTTTT. It encodes CASTYRAGDTGELFF. The whole variable domain, remainder taken from reference TRBV9 and TRBJ2-2, is DSGVTQTPKHLITATGQRVTLRCSPRSGDLSVYWYQQSLDQGLQFLIQYYNGEERAKGNILERFSAQQFPDLHSELNLSSLELGDSALYFCASTYRAGDTGELFFGEGSRLTVL.

This clone was seen more than once but under ten times. This rearrangement joins TRBV3-1 (or the pseudogene TRBV3-2) to TRBJ2-5; 13 bases agree with TRBD2. The V segment lost 3 bases and the J segment 5 bases; nucleotides outside the gene matches: 6. This CDR3 contains 16 residues. CDR1 and CDR2 (germline): LGHDT, YNNKEL (reference sequence). Written as DNA, the CDR3 is TGTGCCAGCAGCCAGGCAACTAGCGGGAGGGCTGAGACCCAGTACTTC. This sequence encodes CASSQATSGRAETQYF.

The chain is built from TRBV7-2 and TRBJ2-1; TRBD2 agrees at 10 bases. This CDR3 is 16 amino acids long. V dropped 2 bases and J dropped 2; count of bases not matched to a gene: 3. The germline gives CDR1 SGHTA, CDR2 FQGNSA. The CDR3 DNA reads as TGTGCCAGCAGCTTAAGGGGACTAGCGACCTACAATGAGCAGTTCTTC. It yields the protein CASSLRGLATYNEQFF.

The chain employs TRBV2 and TRBJ1-3; weak D call: TRBD1 (5 bases). This CDR3 spans 14 amino acids. Germline-derived CDR1 and CDR2 are SNHLY and FYNNEI. V lost 6 bases to trimming and J lost 0 bases, with 9 bases between them. The CDR3 sequence: CASRLQVSGNTIYF. The CDR3 DNA follows: TGTGCCAGCAGACTACAGGTCTCTGGAAACACCATATATTTT.

The V and J genes are TRBV7-3 and TRBJ2-1; TRBD2 matches at 11 bases. Germline V lookup: CDR1 SGHTA, CDR2 FQGTGA. The V segment lost 4 bases and the J segment 6 bases; nucleotides outside the gene matches: 5. CDR3 length: 15 residues. The CDR3 protein is CASSSSGRFFNEQFF. The CDR3 DNA sequence: TGTGCCAGCAGCTCTAGCGGGAGGTTCTTCAATGAGCAGTTCTTC.

A single count supports this clone. V and J are TRBV28 and TRBJ1-1; possibly TRBD1 for D (6 bases). V lost 5 bases and J 0 bases, leaving 13 bases between the germline ends. The germline gives CDR1 MDHEN, CDR2 SYDVKM. This CDR3 is 15 amino acids long. The CDR3 region has the DNA TGTGCCAGCAGTGGGGGCGCCCGAATGAACACTGAAGCTTTCTTT. This encodes CASSGGARMNTEAFF. The variable domain in full, completed from reference TRBV28 and TRBJ1-1, reads DVKVTQSSRYLVKRTGEKVFLECVQDMDHENMFWYRQDPGLGLRLIYFSYDVKMKEKGDIPEGYSVSREKKERFSLILESASTNQTSMYLCASSGGARMNTEAFFGQGTRLTVV.

The chain is built from TRBV11-2 and TRBJ2-2, with 7 bases matching TRBD2. The germline V gene has CDR1 SGHAT and CDR2 FQNNGV. With 5 bases clipped from V and 1 base from J, the junction kept 7 bases outside the gene matches. The CDR3 runs to 16 residues. The CDR3 DNA is TGTGCCAGCAGCCAAGCGGTAGCGGGGAACACCGGGGAGCTGTTTTTT. It translates to CASSQAVAGNTGELFF.

The rearrangement uses TRBV7-3 and TRBJ1-3, with a possible D match to TRBD1 (6 bases). Per germline, CDR1 SGHTA and CDR2 FQGTGA. V lost 1 base and J 8 bases, leaving 24 bases between the germline ends. The CDR3 totals 18 residues. This chain's CDR3 is CASSLRRPRGPAWDTIYF. The CDR3 DNA follows: TGTGCCAGCAGCTTAAGAAGGCCCAGGGGCCCGGCCTGGGACACCATATATTTT.

The chain couples TRBV2 to TRBJ2-2, with a possible D match to TRBD1 (5 bases). V lost 4 bases and J lost 4, with 7 bases in between. The CDR3 loop spans 13 amino acids. Germline V gene lookup returns CDR1 SNHLY and CDR2 FYNNEI. CDR3 sequence (DNA): TGTGCCAGCAGTGGGGGCCCCACCGGGGAGCTGTTTTTT. Translation gives CASSGGPTGELFF.

The rearrangement uses TRBV9 and TRBJ2-1, with D possibly matching TRBD1 (6 bases). Germline V gene sequence: CDR1 SGDLS, CDR2 YYNGEE. V was clipped by 2 bases and J by 5 bases, with 14 bases between them. The CDR3 extends over 15 amino acids. The CDR3 here is CASSVGTGLNNEQFF. The CDR3 nucleotides read TGTGCCAGCAGCGTCGGAACAGGGCTAAACAATGAGCAGTTCTTC.

This rearrangement joins TRBV4-1 to TRBJ1-6; D might be TRBD1 (6 bases). From germline, CDR1 is MGHRA and CDR2 YSYEKL. This CDR3 contains 17 residues. Deletions cut 0 bases from V and 7 bases from J, with 16 bases between. The CDR3 DNA follows: TGCGCCAGCAGCCAAGAGCGGACAGTTAGGAGAAATTCACCCCTCCACTTT. It translates to CASSQERTVRRNSPLHF.

The chain carries TRBV7-8 and TRBJ2-4, with TRBD2 identical over 10 bases. CDR1 and CDR2 (germline): SGHVS, FQNEAQ. CDR3 size: 20 residues. The V gene end was trimmed by 5 bases and the J gene end by 2 bases; junction bases not matched to a gene: 18. The CDR3 sequence is CASSPRQSGRADGTKNIQYF. The DNA of the CDR3 is TGTGCCAGCAGCCCCCGTCAGAGCGGGAGGGCCGACGGAACCAAAAACATTCAGTACTTC.

Turning to this clone: The sample has other DNA sequences that encode this CDR3 too. The chain carries TRBV6-5 and TRBJ1-3; the match to TRBD1 covers 8 bases. The CDR3 is 16 residues long. With V trimmed by 0 bases and J by 0 bases, 1 base remained unmatched. Germline loops: CDR1 MNHEY, CDR2 SVGAGI. CDR3 sequence (DNA): TGTGCCAGCAGTTACTCCGGGACAGGCTCTGGAAACACCATATATTTT. This sequence encodes CASSYSGTGSGNTIYF.